This T cell receptor beta chain was sequenced in a study of cytomegalovirus exposure and HLA in healthy donors. Study conclusions and caveats: What TCR beta sequences reportedly achieved was accurate prediction of HLA-A and HLA-B alleles in most subjects. For TCR beta chains, V- and J-gene trimming was later linked to a missense DCLRE1C variant.

V lost 1 base and J lost 0, with 10 bases in between. The CDR3 extends over 14 amino acids. In germline, CDR1 is GTSNPN, CDR2 SVGIG (reference sequence). Researchers ran the PCR with 60 Vbeta and 13 Jbeta primers. Measured with immunoSEQ multiplex PCR; TCRdb has only the in-frame clones, and not every one. The data hold some 140,000 clones, with around 75% observed a single time. To note about this clone: The antigen is undetermined.

The source of this sequence is a man in his thirties or forties in good health and CMV-seropositive. V usage is TRBV30 and J usage is TRBJ2-7; D perhaps matches TRBD1 (6 bases). Sequenced input: PBMCs. The CDR3 sequence is CAWSGGGSSYEQYF. The CDR3 DNA is TGTGCCTGGAGTGGAGGGGGTAGCTCCTACGAGCAGTACTTC.